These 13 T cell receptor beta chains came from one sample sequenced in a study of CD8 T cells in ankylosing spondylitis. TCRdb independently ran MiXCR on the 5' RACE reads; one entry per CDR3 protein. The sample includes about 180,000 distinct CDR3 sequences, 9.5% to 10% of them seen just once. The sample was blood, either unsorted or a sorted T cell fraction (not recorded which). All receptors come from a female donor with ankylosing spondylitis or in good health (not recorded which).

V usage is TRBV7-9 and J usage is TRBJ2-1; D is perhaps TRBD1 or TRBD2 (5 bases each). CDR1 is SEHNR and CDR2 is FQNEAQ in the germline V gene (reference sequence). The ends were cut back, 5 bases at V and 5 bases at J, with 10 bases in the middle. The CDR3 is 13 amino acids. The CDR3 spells CASSKPGHNEQFF. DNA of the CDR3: TGTGCCAGCAGCAAACCGGGACACAATGAGCAGTTCTTC.

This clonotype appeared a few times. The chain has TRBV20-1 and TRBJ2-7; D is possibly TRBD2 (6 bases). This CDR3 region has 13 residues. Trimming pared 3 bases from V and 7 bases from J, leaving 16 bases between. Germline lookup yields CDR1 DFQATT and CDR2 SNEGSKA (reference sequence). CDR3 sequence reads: CSARGRLVWEQYF. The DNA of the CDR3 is TGCAGTGCTAGGGGCAGACTAGTGTGGGAGCAGTACTTC.

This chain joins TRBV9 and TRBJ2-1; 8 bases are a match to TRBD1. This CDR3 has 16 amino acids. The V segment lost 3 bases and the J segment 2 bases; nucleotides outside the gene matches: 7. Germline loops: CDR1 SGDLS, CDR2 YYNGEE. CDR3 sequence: CASSAPDREPYNEQFF. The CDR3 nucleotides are TGTGCCAGCAGCGCCCCGGACAGGGAACCCTACAATGAGCAGTTCTTC.

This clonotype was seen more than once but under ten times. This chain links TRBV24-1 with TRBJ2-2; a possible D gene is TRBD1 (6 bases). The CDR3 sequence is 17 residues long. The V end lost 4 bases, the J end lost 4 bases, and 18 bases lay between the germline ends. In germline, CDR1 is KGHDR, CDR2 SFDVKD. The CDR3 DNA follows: TGTGCCACCAGTGACCCTTCGACAGGAAGGGGCACCGGGGAGCTGTTTTTT. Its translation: CATSDPSTGRGTGELFF.

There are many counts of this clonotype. The CDR3 here is CASSLALLQPSYEQYF. In DNA, the CDR3 is TGCGCCAGCAGCTTGGCCCTCCTCCAACCCTCCTACGAGCAGTACTTC. The chain has TRBV5-1 and TRBJ2-7; D call uncertain. Germline CDR1 SGHRS, CDR2 YFSETQ. Trimming stripped 0 bases from V and 0 bases from J, with 13 bases between. This CDR3 has 16 residues.

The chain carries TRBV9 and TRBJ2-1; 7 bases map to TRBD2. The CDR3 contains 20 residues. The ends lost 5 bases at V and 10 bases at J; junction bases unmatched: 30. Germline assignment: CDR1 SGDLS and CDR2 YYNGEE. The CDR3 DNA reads TGTGCCAGCAGGGGAGAAGCGGGGATTGGGCAGGGAGGATATTCTTCGGAGCAGTTCTTC. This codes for CASRGEAGIGQGGYSSEQFF.

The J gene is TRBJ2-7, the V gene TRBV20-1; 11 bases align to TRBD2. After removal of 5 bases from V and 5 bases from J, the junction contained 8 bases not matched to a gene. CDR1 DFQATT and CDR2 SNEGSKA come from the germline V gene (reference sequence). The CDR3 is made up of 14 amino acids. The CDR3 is CSAAKTSGIDEQYF. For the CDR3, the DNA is TGCAGTGCTGCAAAGACTAGCGGGATAGACGAGCAGTACTTC.

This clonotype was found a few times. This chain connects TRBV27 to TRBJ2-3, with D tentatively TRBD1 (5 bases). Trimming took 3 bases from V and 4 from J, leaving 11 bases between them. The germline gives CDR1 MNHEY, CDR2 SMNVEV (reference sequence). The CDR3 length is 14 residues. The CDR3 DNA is TGTGCCAGCAGTTTCAAGGGGTCCTCAGATACGCAGTATTTT. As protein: CASSFKGSSDTQYF.

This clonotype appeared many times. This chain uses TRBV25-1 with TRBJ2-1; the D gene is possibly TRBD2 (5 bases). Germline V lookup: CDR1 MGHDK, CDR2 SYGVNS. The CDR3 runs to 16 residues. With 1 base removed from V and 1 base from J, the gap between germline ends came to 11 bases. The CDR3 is CASSEFGLDSYNEQFF. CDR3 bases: TGTGCCAGCAGTGAATTCGGACTCGATTCCTACAATGAGCAGTTCTTC.

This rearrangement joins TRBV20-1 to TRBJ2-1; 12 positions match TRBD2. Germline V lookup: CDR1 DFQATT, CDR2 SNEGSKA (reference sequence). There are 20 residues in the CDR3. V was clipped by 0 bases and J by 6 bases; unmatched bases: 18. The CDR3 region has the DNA TGCAGTGCTAGAGATCCCCTTAGACTAGCGGGAGAGGGAAGGGCCAATGAGCAGTTCTTC. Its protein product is CSARDPLRLAGEGRANEQFF.

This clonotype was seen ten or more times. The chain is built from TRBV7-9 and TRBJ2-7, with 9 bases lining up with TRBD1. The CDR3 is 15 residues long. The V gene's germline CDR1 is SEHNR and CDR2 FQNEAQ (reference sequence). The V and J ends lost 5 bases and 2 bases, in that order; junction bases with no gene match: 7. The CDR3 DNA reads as TGTGCCAGCAGCATCAGGGACAGGGACCCCTACGAGCAGTACTTC. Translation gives CASSIRDRDPYEQYF.

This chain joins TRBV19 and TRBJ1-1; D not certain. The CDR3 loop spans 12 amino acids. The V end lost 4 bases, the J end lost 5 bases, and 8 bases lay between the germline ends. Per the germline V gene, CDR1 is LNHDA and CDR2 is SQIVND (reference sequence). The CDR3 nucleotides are TGTGCCAGTAGTAAGGGAGTGACTGAAGCTTTCTTT. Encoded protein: CASSKGVTEAFF.

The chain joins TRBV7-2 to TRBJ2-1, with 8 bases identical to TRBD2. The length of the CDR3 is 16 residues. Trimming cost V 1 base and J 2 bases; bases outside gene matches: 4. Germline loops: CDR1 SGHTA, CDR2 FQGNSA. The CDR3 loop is CASSLVRGGAYNEQFF. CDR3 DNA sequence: TGTGCCAGCAGCTTAGTACGGGGGGGGGCCTACAATGAGCAGTTCTTC.